This T cell receptor (beta chain) was found in a study of blood T cell repertoires in COVID-19. Assay: immunoSEQ multiplex PCR; the TCRdb copy retains only in-frame clones and omits some. The data contain about 78,000 clones, around nine tenths of them singletons. The sample holds a few counts of this clone. Germline V lookup: CDR1 MDHEN, CDR2 SYDVKM. The CDR3 spans 14 residues. Trimming shortened V by 4 bases and J by 8 bases, and 17 bases separated the two germline ends. This receptor was identified in a woman aged 55-69 years with acute or convalescent COVID-19. The sequenced material came from peripheral blood. This sequence joins TRBV28 and TRBJ1-2; maybe TRBD1 (5 bases). CDR3 nucleotides: TGTGCCAGCAGTTCCCCGGGGGGTTTGGTGGGCTACACCTTC. Encoded protein: CASSSPGGLVGYTF.